This T cell receptor beta chain is drawn from a study of blood T cell repertoires in COVID-19. As for the study in general: Sites across the United States, Italy and Spain contributed samples from acute and convalescent COVID-19. Sources were T cells, B-cell-depleted T cells, or PBMCs; the material itself was cDNA or gDNA.

Authors' methods: Nucleated cell counts were estimated from reference gene primer amplification. The assay was immunoSEQ multiplex PCR, and TCRdb's table has in-frame clones only and misses some. Clone size and V and J calls were adopted from that table, with D and trimming inferred from the DNA. The data hold 45,000 to 55,000 clones, with about 70% observed a single time. Germline values: CDR1 SNHLY, CDR2 FYNNEI. Trimming removed 6 bases from V and 3 bases from J; junction bases left unmatched: 8. The CDR3 is 15 amino acids. The sample taken for sequencing was peripheral blood. The genes are TRBV2 and TRBJ2-3, with 8 bases aligning to TRBD2. This clonotype was obtained from a woman between 70 and 85 years old with acute or convalescent COVID-19. Here the CDR3 DNA reads TGTGCCAGCAGCTTTAGCGGGATCAGGACAGATACGCAGTATTTT. Protein: CASSFSGIRTDTQYF.